This record covers a single TCR beta chain. Profiling relied on immunoSEQ multiplex PCR, and the TCRdb table lists in-frame clones only, not all of them. The sample lists over 200,000 clones; about 86% were seen once. CDR1 and CDR2 from the germline V gene are SEHNR and FQNEAQ (reference sequence). Trimming stripped 5 bases from V and 3 bases from J, with 7 bases between. CDR3 length: 12 amino acids. The data derive from a study of blood T cell repertoires in COVID-19. Participant age was roughly 18 to 90 years, and participants resided in about two dozen US areas. The sequence derives from a woman aged 25 to 39 who had been exposed to COVID-19. What was sequenced was PBMCs or T cells enriched from blood (not recorded which). The rearrangement uses TRBV7-9 and TRBJ1-1; possible D gene TRBD1, 5 bases. DNA for the CDR3: TGTGCCAGCAGCCAGGGTCACACTGAAGCTTTCTTT. Amino acids: CASSQGHTEAFF.